Listed below are T cell receptor beta chains from one sample, sequenced in a study of shared clonotypes between healthy human individuals. Clones were sequenced by immunoSEQ multiplex PCR, and TCRdb holds only the in-frame ones, with some missing. This sample has around 1.1 million clones, with approximately 80% found just once. Sequences were obtained from memory CD4+ T cells from PBMCs. All receptors derive from a man between 18 and 35 years old in good health. Some clones in this sample may be carry-over from other donors' samples. Each CDR3 is given with its conserved first and last residue. D genes are given only for firm matches. The size of a clone is reported for some rows only, either as once, few or many, or as a class for expanded clones.

d_call: .
clone_size: .
v_call: TRBV27
j_call: TRBJ1-5
cdr3_aa: CASGTGRENQPQHF
cdr3_nt: TGTGCCAGCGGTACGGGACGGGAAAATCAGCCCCAGCATTTT

d_call: .
clone_size: .
v_call: TRBV7-9
j_call: TRBJ1-1
cdr3_aa: CASSFPWGDRMNTEAFF
cdr3_nt: TGTGCCAGCAGCTTCCCTTGGGGGGACCGCATGAACACTGAAGCTTTCTTT

d_call: .
clone_size: .
v_call: TRBV30
j_call: TRBJ1-1
cdr3_aa: CAWGANTEAFF
cdr3_nt: TGTGCCTGGGGTGCAAACACTGAAGCTTTCTTT

d_call: TRBD2
clone_size: .
v_call: TRBV28
j_call: TRBJ2-1
cdr3_aa: CASSLRGGARGYNEQFF
cdr3_nt: TGTGCCAGCAGTTTACGCGGGGGGGCCCGGGGCTACAATGAGCAGTTCTTC

d_call: .
clone_size: few
v_call: TRBV5-1
j_call: TRBJ1-3
cdr3_aa: CASSSDSSGNTIYF
cdr3_nt: TGCGCCAGCAGTAGCGACAGCTCTGGAAACACCATATATTTT

d_call: TRBD2
clone_size: few
v_call: TRBV6-4
j_call: TRBJ2-7
cdr3_aa: CASSSEGTSGSEQYF
cdr3_nt: TGTGCCAGCAGCTCCGAAGGGACTAGCGGGAGCGAGCAGTACTTC

d_call: TRBD1
clone_size: once
v_call: TRBV10-2
j_call: TRBJ1-2
cdr3_aa: CASGADRAYGYTF
cdr3_nt: TGCGCCAGCGGGGCGGACAGGGCGTATGGCTACACCTTC

d_call: .
clone_size: few
v_call: TRBV5-4
j_call: TRBJ2-2
cdr3_aa: CASSLAWGRGTQNTGELFF
cdr3_nt: TGTGCCAGCAGCTTGGCATGGGGGAGGGGGACCCAAAACACCGGGGAGCTGTTTTTT

d_call: .
clone_size: .
v_call: TRBV14
j_call: TRBJ2-7
cdr3_aa: CASSPDGGYEQYF
cdr3_nt: TGTGCCAGCAGCCCAGATGGTGGCTACGAGCAGTACTTC

d_call: TRBD2
clone_size: .
v_call: TRBV5-1
j_call: TRBJ2-3
cdr3_aa: CASSFTSGRDTDTQYF
cdr3_nt: TGCGCCAGCAGCTTCACTAGCGGGAGGGACACAGATACGCAGTATTTT

d_call: TRBD2
clone_size: .
v_call: TRBV7-2
j_call: TRBJ2-7
cdr3_aa: CASSFPGTNYEQYF
cdr3_nt: TGTGCCAGCAGCTTCCCCGGGACTAATTACGAGCAGTACTTC

d_call: .
clone_size: .
v_call: TRBV6-5
j_call: TRBJ2-7
cdr3_aa: CASSVGPYEQYF
cdr3_nt: TGTGCCAGCAGTGTGGGGCCCTACGAGCAGTACTTC

d_call: TRBD2
clone_size: .
v_call: TRBV6-5
j_call: TRBJ2-3
cdr3_aa: CASTRAGEADTQYF
cdr3_nt: TGCGCCAGCACAAGAGCGGGAGAGGCAGATACGCAGTATTTT